A single sample is the source of the 27 T cell receptor beta chains below, sequenced in a study of identical twins. TCRdb recomputed calls from the 5' RACE reads with MiXCR, one row per CDR3 protein. In the table there are fewer than 500,000 distinct CDR3 sequences, around an eighth of which are singletons. Another study also made use of these data, one on yellow fever vaccine responses in identical twins.

The material sequenced was CD4+ T cells sorted from blood. The receptors were gathered from a woman between 18 and 30 years old in good health.

This clonotype was found a few times. The V call is TRBV2, the J call TRBJ2-2, with 7 positions matching TRBD1. Germline V gene sequence: CDR1 SNHLY, CDR2 FYNNEI. V lost 6 bases, J lost 4 bases, and 8 bases stayed unmatched. CDR3 length: 15 residues. CDR3 coding DNA: TGTGCCAGCAGGTTCCAGGACAGGAGCACCGGGGAGCTGTTTTTT. It translates to CASRFQDRSTGELFF.

This chain connects TRBV10-3 to TRBJ1-4; D is ambiguous. Deletions cut 6 bases from V and 3 bases from J, with 14 bases between. This CDR3 is built from 15 residues. Germline lookup yields CDR1 ENHRY and CDR2 SYGVKD. The CDR3 sequence is CAISEGGSANEKLFF. The CDR3 nucleotides read TGTGCCATCAGCGAGGGTGGTTCGGCTAATGAAAAACTGTTTTTT.

This clonotype was seen repeatedly, ten times or more. The V call is TRBV7-8, the J call TRBJ2-2; a weak D match, TRBD1 (5 bases). Trimming removed 0 bases at V and 0 bases at J, with 8 bases between. Looked up from germline, CDR1 is SGHVS and CDR2 is FQNEAQ. The CDR3 contains 16 residues. In DNA form, the CDR3 reads TGTGCCAGCAGCTTAGCTTGGACACCGAACACCGGGGAGCTGTTTTTT. The encoded protein is CASSLAWTPNTGELFF. Full variable domain (remainder filled in from reference TRBV7-8 and TRBJ2-2): GAGVSQSPRYKVAKRGQDVALRCDPISGHVSLFWYQQALGQGPEFLTYFQNEAQLDKSGLPSDRFFAERPEGSVSTLKIQRTQQEDSAVYLCASSLAWTPNTGELFFGEGSRLTVL.

The table lists this clonotype with a few counts. The chain employs TRBV24-1 and TRBJ2-5, with TRBD1 matching over 7 bases. The CDR3 sequence is 14 residues long. The V segment lost 3 bases and the J segment 5 bases; nucleotides outside the gene matches: 5. Germline-derived CDR1 and CDR2 are KGHDR and SFDVKD. CDR3 nucleotides: TGTGCCACCAGTGATGTGACAGGGATGGAGACCCAGTACTTC. This translates into CATSDVTGMETQYF.

A few counts support this clonotype. The chain joins TRBV20-1 to TRBJ2-3; 8 bases agree with TRBD2. Germline CDR1 and CDR2: DFQATT and SNEGSKA (reference sequence). Unmatched junction bases numbered 8, after V lost 0 bases and J lost 6 bases. The CDR3 sequence is 15 residues long. This CDR3 is CSARDRVAGTDTQYF. As DNA, the CDR3 is TGCAGTGCTAGAGATAGGGTAGCGGGGACGGATACGCAGTATTTT.

The chain has TRBV4-2 and TRBJ2-7, with a weak D call TRBD1 (6 bases). The CDR3 covers 14 residues. Germline CDR1 LGHNA, CDR2 YNFKEQ. The V end was cut by 0 bases, the J end by 2 bases, with 8 bases between. CDR3 residues: CASSQEAGAYEQYF. The CDR3, as DNA: TGTGCCAGCAGCCAAGAAGCAGGGGCCTACGAGCAGTACTTC.

This clonotype was detected many times. The chain couples TRBV6-4 to TRBJ2-1; TRBD2 aligns across 10 bases. This CDR3 contains 15 residues. Germline lookup yields CDR1 MRHNA and CDR2 SNTAGT. Trimming removed 5 bases from V and 0 bases from J; junction bases left unmatched: 1. CDR3 nucleotide sequence: TGTGCCAGCAGTAGCGGGGGGGCCTCCTACAATGAGCAGTTCTTC. Protein sequence: CASSSGGASYNEQFF.

The sample holds a few counts of this clonotype. The DNA of the CDR3 is TGCGCCAGCAGCTTATCACTCACCGGGGAGCTGTTTTTT. It encodes CASSLSLTGELFF. This chain uses TRBV5-1 with TRBJ2-2, with D hard to call. Per the germline V gene, CDR1 is SGHRS and CDR2 is YFSETQ. V lost 2 bases and J lost 4, with 6 bases in between. There are 13 residues in the CDR3.

This clonotype was observed many times. The CDR3 region has the DNA TGCAGCGTTGATGATAGCACAGATACGCAGTATTTT. Protein product: CSVDDSTDTQYF. The chain employs TRBV29-1 and TRBJ2-3; D not certain. Trimming shortened V by 3 bases and J by 0 bases, and 4 bases separated the two germline ends. CDR1 and CDR2 from the germline V gene are SQVTM and ANQGSEA. The CDR3 consists of 12 residues.

This clonotype was detected a few times. This chain connects TRBV12-3 or TRBV12-4 to TRBJ2-2, with 10 positions matching TRBD1. V shed 7 bases, J shed 7 bases, and the junction held 9 bases outside the gene matches. The CDR3 is 15 amino acids. The CDR3 region has the DNA TGTGCCAGCACTAGACAGGGGGCTCTAGGCGGGGAGCTGTTTTTT. Protein product: CASTRQGALGGELFF.

Ten or more counts support this clonotype. The V call is TRBV4-2, the J call TRBJ2-1; 8 positions match TRBD2. CDR3 size: 16 residues. Trimming took 0 bases from V and 5 from J; bases not matched to a gene: 6. CDR1 and CDR2 from the germline V gene are LGHNA and YNFKEQ. The CDR3 loop is CASSQESLAGHNEQFF. CDR3 bases: TGTGCCAGCAGCCAAGAAAGTCTAGCGGGCCACAATGAGCAGTTCTTC.

The rearrangement links TRBV7-2 to TRBJ2-3; D gene unclear. The CDR3 sequence is 14 residues long. Trimming stripped 6 bases from V and 6 bases from J, with 16 bases between. The V gene's germline CDR1 is SGHTA and CDR2 FQGNSA. CDR3 nucleotide sequence: TGTGCCAGCAGATGGGGTCTCGGCCGGGATACGCAGTATTTT. It is translated as CASRWGLGRDTQYF.

The CDR3 protein is CASRVRGVAREQYF. CDR3 coding DNA: TGTGCCAGCAGAGTCCGGGGGGTCGCCCGCGAGCAGTACTTC. The chain combines TRBV7-2 with TRBJ2-7; 7 nucleotides align to TRBD2. The CDR3 runs to 14 residues. Germline-derived CDR1 and CDR2 are SGHTA and FQGNSA. The J segment lost 6 bases and the V segment lost 6 bases, leaving 11 bases of the junction unmatched. Supplemented by reference TRBV7-2 and TRBJ2-7, the full variable domain reads GAGVSQSPSNKVTEKGKDVELRCDPISGHTALYWYRQSLGQGLEFLIYFQGNSAPDKSGLPSDRFSAERTGGSVSTLTIQRTQQEDSAVYLCASRVRGVAREQYFGPGTRLTVT.

The chain recombines TRBV15 with TRBJ2-1; no definite D call. The CDR3 contains 14 residues. The V gene lost 0 bases and the J gene lost 6 bases, with 9 bases spanning the gap. Germline-derived CDR1 and CDR2 are LNHNV and YYDKDF (reference sequence). The CDR3 region is CATSRDIGGNEQFF. The CDR3 DNA follows: TGTGCCACCAGCAGAGATATTGGCGGCAATGAGCAGTTCTTC.

J is TRBJ2-3 and V is TRBV6-5; TRBD1 might be the D (5 bases). The germline CDR1 and CDR2 sequences are MNHEY and SVGAGI. The CDR3 consists of 14 residues. The V and J ends lost 2 bases and 0 bases respectively, with 6 bases between them. The CDR3 loop is CASSYKGSTDTQYF. As DNA, the CDR3 is TGTGCCAGCAGTTACAAGGGGAGCACAGATACGCAGTATTTT.

CDR3 loop: CASSEKGQGVYEQYF. Written as DNA, the CDR3 is TGTGCCAGCAGCGAAAAGGGACAGGGGGTCTACGAGCAGTACTTC. The chain couples TRBV7-9 to TRBJ2-7, with TRBD1 matching over 11 bases. Germline V gene data show CDR1 as SEHNR and CDR2 as FQNEAQ (reference sequence). This CDR3 is built from 15 residues. V lost 5 bases to trimming and J lost 3 bases; unmatched junction nucleotides: 6. Full variable domain (outside the CDR3, taken from reference TRBV7-9 and TRBJ2-7): DTGVSQNPRHKITKRGQNVTFRCDPISEHNRLYWYRQTLGQGPEFLTYFQNEAQLEKSRLLSDRFSAERPKGSFSTLEIQRTEQGDSAMYLCASSEKGQGVYEQYFGPGTRLTVT.

There are a few counts of this clonotype. The chain is built from TRBV29-1 and TRBJ2-3; TRBD2 might be the D (5 bases). The CDR3 has 13 amino acids. Trimming removed 1 base from V and 1 base from J, with 6 bases in between. The germline V gene has CDR1 SQVTM and CDR2 ANQGSEA. The CDR3, as DNA: TGCAGCGTTGAAGCGGAGGGCACAGATACGCAGTATTTT. Protein product: CSVEAEGTDTQYF.

This clonotype has ten or more counts. An end of the junction differs from the germline gene, which may be a read error. The chain couples TRBV7-7 to TRBJ1-2; D is undetermined. Germline loops: CDR1 SSHAT, CDR2 FNYEAQ (reference sequence). The CDR3 sequence is 14 residues long. CDR3 residues: CASSFRAKRDGYTF. CDR3 bases: TGTGCTAGCAGCTTTCGGGCCAAAAGGGATGGCTACACCTTC.

V is TRBV3-1 and J is TRBJ2-6; 8 bases map to TRBD1. J was trimmed by 4 bases and V by 3 bases; bases with no gene match: 5. The V gene's germline CDR1 is LGHDT and CDR2 YNNKEL (reference sequence). This CDR3 is built from 16 residues. DNA for the CDR3: TGTGCCAGCAGCCATAGACAGGGGAGCGGGGCCAACGTCCTGACTTTC. This codes for CASSHRQGSGANVLTF.

The rearrangement joins TRBV3-1 to TRBJ1-2, with TRBD1 matching 8 bases. CDR3 length: 15 residues. Germline V gene sequence: CDR1 LGHDT, CDR2 YNNKEL (reference sequence). J lost 4 bases, V lost 10 bases, and 14 bases had no gene match. CDR3 bases: TGTGCCACCTGCCAAGGACCAGGGGGCCGCTATGGCTACACCTTC. Translation gives CATCQGPGGRYGYTF.

DNA for the CDR3: TGCAGTGCTAGAGACCCGGGGGGCACAGATACGCAGTATTTT. The encoded protein is CSARDPGGTDTQYF. V gene TRBV20-1 combines with J gene TRBJ2-3; a possible D gene is TRBD2 (6 bases). CDR1 is DFQATT, CDR2 SNEGSKA, per germline (reference sequence). With 0 bases removed from V and 1 base from J, the gap between germline ends came to 8 bases. The CDR3 spans 14 residues.

This clonotype was counted only a few times. The rearrangement uses TRBV20-1 and TRBJ1-4; D is unresolved. The germline CDR1 and CDR2 sequences are DFQATT and SNEGSKA (reference sequence). The germline V and J ends were trimmed by 1 base and 5 bases, with 11 bases remaining between them. This CDR3 comprises 14 residues. CDR3 sequence reads: CSARGGALNEKLFF. Here the CDR3 DNA reads TGCAGTGCTAGAGGGGGAGCTTTAAATGAAAAACTGTTTTTT.

This clonotype was seen a handful of times. The chain combines TRBV7-2 with TRBJ1-1; the D is unclear. Trimming left V 1 base short and J 4 bases short, with 10 bases between. The CDR3 has 14 amino acids. Per the germline V gene, CDR1 is SGHTA and CDR2 is FQGNSA. This CDR3 reads CASSLDSSGTEAFF. CDR3 DNA: TGTGCCAGCAGCTTAGACTCCTCGGGCACTGAAGCTTTCTTT.

The V call is TRBV12-3 or TRBV12-4, the J call TRBJ2-7; 11 nucleotides agree with TRBD1. The CDR3 sequence is 15 residues long. With 2 bases clipped from V and 7 bases from J, the junction kept 7 bases outside the gene matches. DNA of the CDR3: TGTGCCAGCAGTTTACCGGACAGGGGGCTTCGTGAGCAGTACTTC. Translating it yields CASSLPDRGLREQYF.

The chain carries TRBV5-1 and TRBJ2-1; 9 bases line up with TRBD2. The germline gives CDR1 SGHRS, CDR2 YFSETQ. Trimming at V came to 5 bases and at J to 1 base, leaving 4 bases not matched to a gene. CDR3 length equals 15 residues. CDR3 DNA sequence: TGCGCCAGCAGTGGTAGCGGGAGATCCTACAATGAGCAGTTCTTC. Protein product: CASSGSGRSYNEQFF.

J is TRBJ2-7 and V is TRBV12-3 or TRBV12-4, with 9 bases that match TRBD1. V lost 5 bases to trimming and J lost 2 bases; unmatched junction nucleotides: 7. The CDR3 covers 15 residues. The CDR3 sequence: CASSVLGQGTYEQYF. The DNA for the CDR3 is TGTGCCAGCAGTGTCCTCGGACAGGGGACCTACGAGCAGTACTTC.

This clonotype showed up just a few times. V usage is TRBV7-9 and J usage is TRBJ2-1, with D possibly TRBD1 on 5 matching bases. The CDR3 is made up of 17 amino acids. The germline V gene has CDR1 SEHNR and CDR2 FQNEAQ (reference sequence). V lost 5 bases and J lost 0, with 17 bases in between. CDR3 sequence reads: CASSPLGRANSYNEQFF. The DNA of the CDR3 is TGTGCCAGCAGCCCACTGGGCAGGGCTAACTCCTACAATGAGCAGTTCTTC.